The present T cell receptor (beta chain) was sequenced within a study of T cell repertoires in cytomegalovirus infection. Study overall: Indications came from public TCR beta signatures; they pointed to CMV infection and to a matching HLA type. Broader study findings: Summed public TCR beta family frequency identified CMV carriers bearing the relevant HLA. The ex vivo response was dominated by HLA-C-restricted CMV-specific TCR beta clonotypes.

TCRdb reprocessed the reads with MiXCR, giving one entry per CDR3 protein. Here the sample spans 200,000 to 300,000 distinct CDR3 sequences, 8% to 9.5% being singletons. The CDR3 has 13 amino acids. Trimming took off 1 base at V and 10 bases at J, with 13 bases between the two ends. From germline, CDR1 is LGHNA and CDR2 YSLEER. This clonotype was counted at least ten times. Its antigen is not identified. V usage is TRBV4-3 and J usage is TRBJ1-1; no reliable D call. What was sequenced was PBMCs. The receptor was derived from a human donor in good health (CMV status not recorded). Some clones in this sample may be carry-over from other donors' samples. The CDR3 region is CASSQGGGYPAFF. The CDR3 coding sequence is TGCGCCAGCAGCCAAGGGGGTGGATACCCAGCTTTCTTT.